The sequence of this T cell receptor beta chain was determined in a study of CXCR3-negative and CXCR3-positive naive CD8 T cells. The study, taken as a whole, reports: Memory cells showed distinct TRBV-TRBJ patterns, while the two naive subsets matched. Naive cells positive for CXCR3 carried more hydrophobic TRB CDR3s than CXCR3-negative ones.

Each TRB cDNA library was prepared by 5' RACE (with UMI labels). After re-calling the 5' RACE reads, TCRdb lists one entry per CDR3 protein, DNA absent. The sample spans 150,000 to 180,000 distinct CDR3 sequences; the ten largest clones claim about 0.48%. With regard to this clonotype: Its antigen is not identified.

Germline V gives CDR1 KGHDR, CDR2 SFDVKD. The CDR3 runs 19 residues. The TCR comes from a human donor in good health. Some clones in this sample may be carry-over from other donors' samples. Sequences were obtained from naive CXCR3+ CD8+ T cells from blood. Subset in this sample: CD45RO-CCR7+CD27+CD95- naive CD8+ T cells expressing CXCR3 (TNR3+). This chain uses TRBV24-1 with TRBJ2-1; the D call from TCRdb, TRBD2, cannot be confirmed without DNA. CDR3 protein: CATSVTRTSGSIPYNEQFF.